The clone carrying this TCR beta chain was found a few times. The sample originates from a study of T cells after yellow fever vaccination. V lost 0 bases, J lost 0 bases, and 6 bases lay in between. This CDR3 has 14 residues. Per germline, CDR1 SGHDT and CDR2 YYEEEE. TCRdb itself ran the 5' RACE reads through MiXCR, one entry per CDR3 protein. The data hold under 550,000 distinct CDR3 sequences, with about a fifth observed a single time. The sequenced sample was PBMCs, obtained about 21 days after the first yellow fever vaccination. This sequence joins TRBV5-6 and TRBJ1-2; D unclear. The clonotype was recovered from a man aged 18 to 29 who received the YFV17D yellow fever vaccine. CDR3 in amino acids: CASSLVTANYGYTF. DNA for the CDR3: TGTGCCAGCAGCTTGGTAACGGCTAACTATGGCTACACCTTC.